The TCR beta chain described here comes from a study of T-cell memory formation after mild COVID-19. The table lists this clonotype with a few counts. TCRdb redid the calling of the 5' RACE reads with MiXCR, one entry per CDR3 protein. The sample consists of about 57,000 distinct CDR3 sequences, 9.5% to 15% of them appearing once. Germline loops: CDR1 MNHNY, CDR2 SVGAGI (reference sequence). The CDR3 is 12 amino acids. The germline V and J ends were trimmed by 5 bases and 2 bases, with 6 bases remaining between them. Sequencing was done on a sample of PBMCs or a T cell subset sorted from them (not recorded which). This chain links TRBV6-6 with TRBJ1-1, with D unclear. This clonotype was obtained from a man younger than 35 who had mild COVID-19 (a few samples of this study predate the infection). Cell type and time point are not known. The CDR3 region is CASSVDNTEAFF. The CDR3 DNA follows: TGTGCCAGCAGTGTCGATAACACTGAAGCTTTCTTT.